This TCR beta chain was captured by sequencing in a study of CD8+CD57+ T cells in acquired aplastic anemia. CDR3 and TCR beta VDJ profiling relied on genomic DNA as the template. TCRdb itself ran the reads through MiXCR, one entry per CDR3 protein. The table lists under 200,000 distinct CDR3 sequences, around half of them singletons. Note on this clonotype: Its antigen is still unknown.

Study findings and constraints: For CD8+ Simpson's diversity, patients and controls showed no significant difference.

Deletions cut 6 bases from V and 0 bases from J, with 24 bases between. The CDR3 consists of 19 residues. The V gene's germline CDR1 is SGHAT and CDR2 FQDESV (reference sequence). For sequencing, patients were chosen who had shown expansion of CD8+CD57+ cells by flow cytometry. The source of this sequence is a human donor with aplastic anemia. Sequencing was performed on sorted CD4+, CD8+, or CD8+CD57+ T cells (not recorded which) from PBMCs. This chain connects TRBV11-1 to TRBJ2-1; tentative D call: TRBD1 (6 bases). CDR3 amino acids: CASSARDNTGLSSYNEQFF. CDR3 sequence (DNA): TGTGCCAGCAGTGCTCGGGACAATACGGGATTGAGCTCCTACAATGAGCAGTTCTTC.